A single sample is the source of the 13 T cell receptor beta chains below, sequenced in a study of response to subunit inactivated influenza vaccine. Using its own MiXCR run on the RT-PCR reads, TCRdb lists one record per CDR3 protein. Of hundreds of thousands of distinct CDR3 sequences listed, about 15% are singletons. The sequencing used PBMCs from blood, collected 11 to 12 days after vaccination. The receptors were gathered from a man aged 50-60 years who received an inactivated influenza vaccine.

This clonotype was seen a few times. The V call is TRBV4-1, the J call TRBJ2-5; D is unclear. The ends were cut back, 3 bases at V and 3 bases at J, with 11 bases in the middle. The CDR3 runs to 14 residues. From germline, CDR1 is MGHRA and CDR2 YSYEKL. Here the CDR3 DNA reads TGCGCCAGCAGCCAGCAACACTCGGAAGAGACCCAGTACTTC. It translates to CASSQQHSEETQYF.

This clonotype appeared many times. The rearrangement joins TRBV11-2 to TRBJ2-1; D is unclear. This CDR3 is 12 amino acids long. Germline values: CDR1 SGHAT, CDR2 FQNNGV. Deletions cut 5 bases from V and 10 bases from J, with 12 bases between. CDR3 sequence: CASSLDRNEQFF. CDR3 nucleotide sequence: TGTGCCAGCAGCCTCGACCGGAACGAGCAGTTCTTC.

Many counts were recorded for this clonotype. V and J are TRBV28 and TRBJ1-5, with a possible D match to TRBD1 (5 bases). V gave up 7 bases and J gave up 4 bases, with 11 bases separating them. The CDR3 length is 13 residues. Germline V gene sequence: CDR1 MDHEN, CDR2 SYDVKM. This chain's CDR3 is CASMGRMNQPQHF. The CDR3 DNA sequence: TGTGCCAGCATGGGACGGATGAATCAGCCCCAGCATTTT.

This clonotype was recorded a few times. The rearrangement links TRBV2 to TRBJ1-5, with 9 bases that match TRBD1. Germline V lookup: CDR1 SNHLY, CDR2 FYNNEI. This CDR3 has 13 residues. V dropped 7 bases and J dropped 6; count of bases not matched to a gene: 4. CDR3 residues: CASTQTGGQPQHF. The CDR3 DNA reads TGTGCCAGCACCCAGACAGGGGGTCAGCCCCAGCATTTT.

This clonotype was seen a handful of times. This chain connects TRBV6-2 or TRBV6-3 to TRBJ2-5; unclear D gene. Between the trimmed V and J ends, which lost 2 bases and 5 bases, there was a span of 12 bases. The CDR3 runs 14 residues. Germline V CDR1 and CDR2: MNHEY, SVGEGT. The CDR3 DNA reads TGTGCCAGCAGTTACCTCCCGTTCGGGGAGACCCAGTACTTC. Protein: CASSYLPFGETQYF.

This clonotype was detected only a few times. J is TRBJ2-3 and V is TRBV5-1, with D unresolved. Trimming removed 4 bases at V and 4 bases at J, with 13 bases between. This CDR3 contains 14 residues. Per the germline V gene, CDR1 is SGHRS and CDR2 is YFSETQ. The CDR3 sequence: CASSGRPQADTQYF. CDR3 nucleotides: TGCGCCAGCAGCGGCCGTCCCCAGGCAGATACGCAGTATTTT.

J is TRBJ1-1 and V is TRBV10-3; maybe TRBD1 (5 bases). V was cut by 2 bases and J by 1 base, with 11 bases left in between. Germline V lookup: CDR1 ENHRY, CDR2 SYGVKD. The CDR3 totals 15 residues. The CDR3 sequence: CAISERAGPNTEAFF. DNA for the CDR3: TGTGCCATCAGTGAGAGGGCGGGACCGAACACTGAAGCTTTCTTT.

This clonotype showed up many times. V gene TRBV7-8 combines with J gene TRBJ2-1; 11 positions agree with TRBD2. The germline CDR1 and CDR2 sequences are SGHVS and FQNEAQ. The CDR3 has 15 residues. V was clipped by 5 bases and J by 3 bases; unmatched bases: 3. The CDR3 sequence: CASSTSGGNYNEQFF. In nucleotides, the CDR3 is TGTGCCAGCAGCACTAGCGGGGGAAACTACAATGAGCAGTTCTTC.

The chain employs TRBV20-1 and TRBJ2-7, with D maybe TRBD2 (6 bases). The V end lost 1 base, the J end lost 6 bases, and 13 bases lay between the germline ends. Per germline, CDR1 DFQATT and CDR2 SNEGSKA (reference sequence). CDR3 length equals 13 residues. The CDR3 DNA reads TGCAGTGCTAGAGGGACTACCCTTGTCGAGCAGTACTTC. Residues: CSARGTTLVEQYF.

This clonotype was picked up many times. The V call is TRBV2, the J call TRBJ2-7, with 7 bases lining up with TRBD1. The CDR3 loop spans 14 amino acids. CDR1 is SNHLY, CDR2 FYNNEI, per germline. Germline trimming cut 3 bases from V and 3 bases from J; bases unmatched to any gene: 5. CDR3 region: CASSETGNLYEQYF. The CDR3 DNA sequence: TGTGCCAGCAGTGAGACAGGGAACCTCTACGAGCAGTACTTC. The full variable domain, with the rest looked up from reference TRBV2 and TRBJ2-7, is EPEVTQTPSHQVTQMGQEVILRCVPISNHLYFYWYRQILGQKVEFLVSFYNNEISEKSEIFDDQFSVERPDGSNFTLKIRSTKLEDSAMYFCASSETGNLYEQYFGPGTRLTVT.

CDR3 loop: CASSEGIAKNIQYF. As DNA, the CDR3 is TGTGCCAGCAGTGAAGGAATAGCCAAAAACATTCAGTACTTC. V gene TRBV6-1 combines with J gene TRBJ2-4; D not resolved. CDR3 length equals 14 residues. The germline V and J ends were trimmed by 1 base and 0 bases, with 4 bases remaining between them. The V gene's germline CDR1 is MNHNS and CDR2 SASEGT.

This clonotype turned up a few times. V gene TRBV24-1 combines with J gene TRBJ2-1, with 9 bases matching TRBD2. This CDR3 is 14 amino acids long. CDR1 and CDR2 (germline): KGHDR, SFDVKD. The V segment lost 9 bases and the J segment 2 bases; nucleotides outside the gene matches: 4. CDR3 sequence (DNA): TGTGCCACCGGAATAGCGGGAGCCTACAATGAGCAGTTCTTC. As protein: CATGIAGAYNEQFF.

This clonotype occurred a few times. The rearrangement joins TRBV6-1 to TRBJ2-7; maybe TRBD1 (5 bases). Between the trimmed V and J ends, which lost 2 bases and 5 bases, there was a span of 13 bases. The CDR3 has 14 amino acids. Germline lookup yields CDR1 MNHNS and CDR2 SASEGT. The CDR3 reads CASSEYLGVNEQYF. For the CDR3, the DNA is TGTGCCAGCAGTGAATATTTAGGGGTGAACGAGCAGTACTTC.